A single sample is the source of the 3 T cell receptor beta chains below, sequenced in a study of T-cell reconstitution after alpha-beta-depleted transplantation in children. Preparation of the TCRbeta library involved a method that used unique molecular identifiers. TCRdb used MiXCR to reprocess the PCR reads, holding one entry per CDR3 protein. The repertoire has approximately 520,000 distinct CDR3 sequences, around 10% of them found once; the top ten carry approximately 15%. Sequenced material: PBMCs, mostly from graft donor cells, taken 180 days after TCRalphabeta/CD19-depleted stem cell transplant. The source is a female patient aged 2-9 years who had a stem cell transplant for aplastic anemia, so the T cells may come from the graft donor.

This clonotype was counted a few times. V is TRBV29-1 and J is TRBJ2-1, with a possible D match to TRBD1 (6 bases). Germline CDR1 is SQVTM and CDR2 is ANQGSEA. V gave up 6 bases and J gave up 2 bases, with 11 bases separating them. The CDR3 length is 13 residues. CDR3: CSVPGAPYNEQFF. CDR3 nucleotide sequence: TGCAGCGTCCCAGGGGCCCCCTACAATGAGCAGTTCTTC.

This clonotype was counted only a few times. The V gene is TRBV6-1, the J gene TRBJ2-3; 16 positions match TRBD2. Germline V gene sequence: CDR1 MNHNS, CDR2 SASEGT. CDR3 size: 21 residues. The ends lost 0 bases at V and 5 bases at J; junction bases unmatched: 14. The CDR3 region has the DNA TGTGCCAGCAGTGAAGCCGGGACTAGCGGGAGGGCCGGAGCGGCCAAAGATACGCAGTATTTT. This translates into CASSEAGTSGRAGAAKDTQYF.

This clonotype appeared a few times. J is TRBJ1-2 and V is TRBV3-1, with unresolved D. The CDR3 runs 15 residues. V lost 0 bases and J lost 4, with 12 bases in between. The germline gives CDR1 LGHDT, CDR2 YNNKEL (reference sequence). The CDR3 reads CASSQDNSRSYGYTF. CDR3 DNA sequence: TGTGCCAGCAGCCAAGATAACAGTCGAAGCTATGGCTACACCTTC. Full variable domain (missing parts from reference TRBV3-1 and TRBJ1-2): DTAVSQTPKYLVTQMGNDKSIKCEQNLGHDTMYWYKQDSKKFLKIMFSYNNKELIINETVPNRFSPKSPDKAHLNLHINSLELGDSAVYFCASSQDNSRSYGYTFGSGTRLTVV.